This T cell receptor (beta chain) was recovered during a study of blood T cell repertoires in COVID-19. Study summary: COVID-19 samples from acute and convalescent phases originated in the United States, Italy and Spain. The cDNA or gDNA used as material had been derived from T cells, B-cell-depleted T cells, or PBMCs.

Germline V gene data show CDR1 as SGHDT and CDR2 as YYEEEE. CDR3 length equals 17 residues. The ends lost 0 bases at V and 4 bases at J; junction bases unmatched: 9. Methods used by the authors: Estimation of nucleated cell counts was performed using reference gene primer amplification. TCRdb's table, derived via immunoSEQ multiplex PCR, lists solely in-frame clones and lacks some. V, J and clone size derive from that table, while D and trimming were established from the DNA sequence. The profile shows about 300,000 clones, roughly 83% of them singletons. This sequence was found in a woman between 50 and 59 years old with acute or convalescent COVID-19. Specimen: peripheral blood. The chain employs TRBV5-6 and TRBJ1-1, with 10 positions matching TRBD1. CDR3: CASSLVGDRGSSTEAFF. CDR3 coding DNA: TGTGCCAGCAGCTTGGTTGGGGACAGGGGTTCGAGCACTGAAGCTTTCTTT.